This is a list of T cell receptor beta chains from one sample in a study of CD8+ T cells in alopecia areata. Generated by immunoSEQ multiplex PCR, the TCRdb table keeps only in-frame clones and is missing some. The sample records around 190,000 clones, roughly 56% being singletons. The source material was CD8+ T cells sorted from blood. The receptor source for this set is a human donor in good health. Each CDR3 is given with its conserved first and last residue. A D gene is named only where the DNA matches it firmly. Clone size, where shown, is once, few, many, or a class for clones that have expanded.

v_call,j_call,clone_size,d_call,cdr3_aa,cdr3_nt
TRBV6-1,TRBJ1-2,NA,NA,CASSEGGGYTF,TGTGCCAGCAGCGAAGGTGGTGGCTACACCTTC
TRBV5-1,TRBJ1-5,few,NA,CASSLGTVSNQPQHF,TGCGCCAGCAGCCTAGGGACCGTTAGCAATCAGCCCCAGCATTTT
TRBV9,TRBJ2-7,NA,NA,CASSAGQTYEQYF,TGTGCCAGCAGCGCAGGACAGACCTACGAGCAGTACTTC
TRBV11-3,TRBJ1-1,NA,NA,CASSSGGTEAFF,TGTGCCAGCAGCTCCGGGGGCACTGAAGCTTTCTTT
TRBV29-1,TRBJ2-1,NA,TRBD2,CSVEGLAGDNNEQFF,TGCAGCGTTGAAGGGCTAGCGGGGGACAACAATGAGCAGTTCTTC
TRBV7-9,TRBJ2-1,few,NA,CASSLEGRDEQFF,TGTGCCAGCAGCTTAGAAGGGCGGGATGAGCAGTTCTTC
TRBV29-1,TRBJ1-2,few,NA,CSVDRQGYGYTF,TGCAGCGTTGATAGGCAGGGGTATGGCTACACCTTC
TRBV7-9,TRBJ2-3,NA,NA,CASSAALATDTQYF,TGTGCCAGCAGCGCGGCACTAGCAACAGATACGCAGTATTTT
TRBV10-3,TRBJ2-7,few,NA,CAISESGSPYEQYF,TGTGCCATCAGTGAGTCGGGCAGCCCCTACGAGCAGTACTTC
TRBV7-6,TRBJ1-1,NA,NA,CASSTAPTEAFF,TGTGCCAGCAGTACGGCCCCCACTGAAGCTTTCTTT
TRBV5-4,TRBJ1-2,NA,TRBD1,CASTPGDRAYGYTF,TGTGCCAGCACCCCCGGGGACAGGGCCTATGGCTACACCTTC
TRBV9,TRBJ2-1,few,NA,CASSVGDFNEQFF,TGTGCCAGCAGCGTGGGGGACTTCAATGAGCAGTTCTTC
TRBV14,TRBJ1-1,once,TRBD1,CASSPDRGTPFF,TGTGCCAGCAGCCCGGACAGGGGAACGCCTTTCTTT